The 14 T cell receptor beta chains below were found in one sample sequenced in a study of Tregs in tolerant kidney transplant recipients. Measured with immunoSEQ multiplex PCR; TCRdb has only the in-frame clones, and not every one. The sample consists of about 73,000 clones, approximately 90% of them appearing once. Source: Tregs from blood, taken before the transplant. These receptors all come from a human donor who received a combined kidney and bone marrow transplant.

This clone was seen a single time. This rearrangement joins TRBV19 to TRBJ2-3, with D possibly being TRBD2 (6 bases). The CDR3 has 14 residues. The germline V gene has CDR1 LNHDA and CDR2 SQIVND (reference sequence). Trimming removed 4 bases at V and 2 bases at J, with 10 bases between. The CDR3 sequence: CASSTRLDTDTQYF. The DNA for the CDR3 is TGTGCCAGTAGTACCCGACTAGACACAGATACGCAGTATTTT.

V is TRBV28 and J is TRBJ2-7; 9 positions match TRBD2. Germline-derived CDR1 and CDR2 are MDHEN and SYDVKM. Trimming at V came to 6 bases and at J to 0 bases, leaving 3 bases not matched to a gene. This CDR3 is 14 amino acids long. As DNA, the CDR3 is TGTGCCAGCAGACGTAGCGGGAGCTCCTACGAGCAGTACTTC. Its protein product is CASRRSGSSYEQYF.

The V call is TRBV7-8, the J call TRBJ1-5; TRBD1 matches 10 bases. Trimming removed 7 bases from V and 5 bases from J; junction bases left unmatched: 5. The germline V gene encodes CDR1 SGHVS and CDR2 FQNEAQ. The CDR3 is made up of 14 amino acids. The CDR3 region has the DNA TGTGCCAGCAATCCGACAGGGGGCGATCAGCCCCAGCATTTT. Amino acid sequence: CASNPTGGDQPQHF. The full variable domain, completed using reference TRBV7-8 and TRBJ1-5, is GAGVSQSPRYKVAKRGQDVALRCDPISGHVSLFWYQQALGQGPEFLTYFQNEAQLDKSGLPSDRFFAERPEGSVSTLKIQRTQQEDSAVYLCASNPTGGDQPQHFGDGTRLSIL.

The chain recombines TRBV19 with TRBJ1-5; D is ambiguous. CDR1 LNHDA and CDR2 SQIVND come from the germline V gene (reference sequence). V was pared by 0 bases and J by 0 bases, with 3 bases between. CDR3 length equals 14 residues. This chain's CDR3 is CASSIEYSNQPQHF. In DNA, the CDR3 is TGTGCCAGTAGTATAGAGTATAGCAATCAGCCCCAGCATTTT.

The chain carries TRBV15 and TRBJ2-1; 8 bases line up with TRBD2. Germline CDR1 and CDR2: LNHNV and YYDKDF (reference sequence). This CDR3 is built from 14 residues. V shed 4 bases, J shed 6 bases, and the junction held 5 bases outside the gene matches. This chain's CDR3 is CATSTGLEGNEQFF. The CDR3 DNA is TGTGCCACCAGCACGGGACTAGAGGGCAATGAGCAGTTCTTC.

The rearrangement joins TRBV28 to TRBJ1-4; maybe TRBD1 (6 bases). Trimming took 6 bases from V and 4 from J, leaving 12 bases between them. Germline assignment: CDR1 MDHEN and CDR2 SYDVKM. The CDR3 is made up of 14 amino acids. The CDR3 nucleotides read TGTGCCAGCAGCCTCGGACAGATTAATGAAAAACTGTTTTTT. Translation gives CASSLGQINEKLFF.

Note on this clone: The junction departs from the called germline gene at one end, perhaps through a read error. J is TRBJ2-1 and V is TRBV6-5, with 12 bases fitting TRBD2. The CDR3 is 14 residues long. Per germline, CDR1 MNHEY and CDR2 SVGAGI. The CDR3 nucleotides read TGTGCCAGCAGCGTCTCTGGGACTAGCGGGCCGCTGGTCTTC. Its translation is CASSVSGTSGPLVF.

This clone has more than one count but fewer than ten. The chain has TRBV30 and TRBJ1-3; 8 bases align to TRBD1. J was trimmed by 11 bases and V by 0 bases; bases with no gene match: 27. Germline-derived CDR1 and CDR2 are GTSNPN and SVGIG (reference sequence). This CDR3 comprises 20 residues. The CDR3 region is CAWSVHLPESARGLTIPIYF. CDR3 nucleotides: TGTGCCTGGAGTGTACATCTACCCGAGTCGGCCAGGGGGCTAACCATACCCATATATTTT. Full variable domain (outside the CDR3, taken from reference TRBV30 and TRBJ1-3): SQTIHQWPATLVQPVGSPLSLECTVEGTSNPNLYWYRQAAGRGLQLLFYSVGIGQISSEVPQNLSASRPQDRQFILSSKKLLLSDSGFYLCAWSVHLPESARGLTIPIYFGEGSWLTVV.

V usage is TRBV4-3 and J usage is TRBJ1-1; possibly TRBD1 for D (5 bases). The CDR3 has 15 residues. Germline V gives CDR1 LGHNA, CDR2 YSLEER. Trimming removed 1 base at V and 0 bases at J, with 9 bases between. In DNA, the CDR3 is TGCGCCAGCAGCCAAGGGGCAGGGATGAACACTGAAGCTTTCTTT. Its protein is CASSQGAGMNTEAFF.

This clone was found once. The CDR3: CASSLLGTSYEQYF. In DNA, the CDR3 is TGTGCCAGCAGTTTATTAGGCACCTCCTACGAGCAGTACTTC. This rearrangement joins TRBV28 to TRBJ2-7; D is unclear. The CDR3 has 14 residues. The germline V and J ends were trimmed by 1 base and 0 bases, with 7 bases remaining between them. Germline V gives CDR1 MDHEN, CDR2 SYDVKM.

V is TRBV20-1 and J is TRBJ2-2; D is possibly TRBD2 (5 bases). V lost 7 bases and J lost 7, with 10 bases in between. This CDR3 has 11 amino acids. From germline, CDR1 is DFQATT and CDR2 SNEGSKA (reference sequence). In DNA, the CDR3 is TGCAGTGTCCCGGGGAGCGGGGAGCTGTTTTTT. Protein sequence: CSVPGSGELFF.

This clone came up once. The rearrangement joins TRBV28 to TRBJ2-7, with 14 bases identical to TRBD2. The V and J ends lost 6 bases and 5 bases, in that order; junction bases with no gene match: 6. This CDR3 contains 15 residues. In germline, CDR1 is MDHEN, CDR2 SYDVKM. The CDR3 region is CASSRLAGGPNEQYF. The CDR3 coding sequence is TGTGCCAGCAGCCGACTAGCGGGAGGGCCTAACGAGCAGTACTTC. The complete variable domain, with remaining parts taken from reference TRBV28 and TRBJ2-7, reads DVKVTQSSRYLVKRTGEKVFLECVQDMDHENMFWYRQDPGLGLRLIYFSYDVKMKEKGDIPEGYSVSREKKERFSLILESASTNQTSMYLCASSRLAGGPNEQYFGPGTRLTVT.

The J gene is TRBJ2-5, the V gene TRBV7-9; TRBD2 might be the D (5 bases). The V gene's germline CDR1 is SEHNR and CDR2 FQNEAQ (reference sequence). Trimming removed 3 bases from V and 5 bases from J, with 10 bases in between. CDR3 size: 13 residues. The CDR3 region is CASSFSERETQYF. CDR3 nucleotide sequence: TGTGCCAGCAGCTTTTCTGAGCGGGAGACCCAGTACTTC.

The CDR3 DNA is TGTGCCAGCAGGGGACAGCCCTCCTACAATGAGCAGTTCTTC. This translates into CASRGQPSYNEQFF. The chain links TRBV6-5 to TRBJ2-1, with 7 bases identical to TRBD1. The CDR3 has 14 amino acids. V lost 6 bases, J lost 0 bases, and 2 bases stayed unmatched. The germline gives CDR1 MNHEY, CDR2 SVGAGI.